This T cell receptor (beta chain) is drawn from a study of human T cells and chemical hapten exposure. Documented time point: patch test 1, 2 weeks after DPC sensitization. Treatment indicated: therapeutic diphenylcyclopropenone sensitization with weekly scalp DPC. Researchers extracted total RNA from unfractionated whole blood. Single cDNA molecules in the library carried unique molecular identifiers attached during preparation. TCRdb called the RACE reads again in MiXCR, with one record for every CDR3 protein. The sample has approximately 340,000 distinct CDR3 sequences; around 7% are singletons. Germline-derived CDR1 and CDR2 are SQVTM and ANQGSEA. Trimming removed 1 base from V and 6 bases from J; junction bases left unmatched: 5. The CDR3 spans 13 residues. This clonotype showed up many times.

The chain uses TRBV29-1 and TRBJ2-7; 8 bases are a match to TRBD1. This specimen consisted of whole blood, obtained in connection with sensitization to the hapten diphenylcyclopropenone (DPC). The TCR was taken from a woman between 18 and 29 years old with alopecia areata. Some clones in this sample may be carry-over from other donors' samples. Written as DNA, the CDR3 is TGCAGCGTTGAAGCCGGACAGGGCTCCGAGCAGTACTTC. Amino acids: CSVEAGQGSEQYF.